The T cell receptor beta chain described here comes from a study of CXCR3-negative and CXCR3-positive naive CD8 T cells. Broader study findings: CXCR3-negative and CXCR3-positive naive cells shared comparable TRBV-TRBJ usage, but memory cells did not. Across naive subsets, surface CD5 expression was comparable, and TCR strength was inferred from properties of the TRB CDR3. Comparison of naive cells showed more hydrophobic TRB CDR3s in CXCR3-positive than in CXCR3-negative naive cells.

Every CD8+ T cell subset underwent triplicate sorting at some 300,000 cells apiece. With regard to this clonotype: The antigen is undetermined.

Libraries were UMI-labeled 5' RACE TRB cDNA. TCRdb reanalyzed the 5' RACE reads and collapses them to one entry per CDR3 protein, without DNA. The listing records 100,000 to 150,000 distinct CDR3 sequences. The germline V gene has CDR1 SGHRS and CDR2 YFSETQ. The CDR3 runs 18 residues. The chain employs TRBV5-1 and TRBJ2-1; TCRdb reports TRBD2, a call that lacks DNA to check it against. The specimen was naive CXCR3- CD8+ T cells from blood. Subset: CD45RO-CCR7+CD27+CD95- naive CD8+ T cells lacking CXCR3 (TNR3-). The receptor was isolated from a human donor in good health. Some clones in this sample may be carry-over from other donors' samples. CDR3 region: CASSLYPGLAGLYNEQFF.